These 28 T cell receptor beta chains originate from one sample sequenced in a study of cytomegalovirus exposure and HLA in healthy donors. Use of 60 Vbeta and 13 Jbeta primers characterized the PCR. Only in-frame clones appear in the TCRdb table, and some are missing; sequencing was by immunoSEQ multiplex PCR. The data contain approximately 180,000 clones, roughly 13% of them singletons. Sequences were obtained from PBMCs. The source is a man between 45 and 60 years old in good health and CMV-seropositive.

This chain joins TRBV29-1 and TRBJ2-6; perhaps TRBD1 as D (5 bases). The CDR3 totals 14 residues. Germline CDR1 reads SQVTM; CDR2 reads ANQGSEA. V was shortened by 4 bases and J by 2 bases, with 9 bases between the two germline ends. The CDR3 DNA reads as TGCAGCGTTGGTTGGGGCGCTGGGGCCAACGTCCTGACTTTC. Encoded protein: CSVGWGAGANVLTF.

The chain combines TRBV5-1 with TRBJ2-5; a possible D gene is TRBD2 (6 bases). CDR3 size: 16 residues. V lost 1 base and J lost 1, with 14 bases in between. CDR1 and CDR2 from the germline V gene are SGHRS and YFSETQ. CDR3 DNA: TGCGCCAGCAGCTTGATCGGAGGGTCCCTCCAAGAGACCCAGTACTTC. Its protein product is CASSLIGGSLQETQYF.

The V call is TRBV6-1, the J call TRBJ2-1; possibly TRBD1 for D (5 bases). Germline V gene lookup returns CDR1 MNHNS and CDR2 SASEGT. V was cut by 4 bases and J by 0 bases, with 10 bases left in between. The CDR3 runs to 15 residues. The CDR3, as DNA: TGTGCCAGCAGTGTAGGGGCACTCTCCTACAATGAGCAGTTCTTC. This translates into CASSVGALSYNEQFF.

This clone was observed a single time. An end of the junction does not agree with germline; a read error may underlie this. The chain has TRBV4-3 and TRBJ1-2, with unresolved D. This CDR3 spans 13 amino acids. Germline V gene sequence: CDR1 LGHNA, CDR2 YSLEER. The CDR3 sequence is CASSQDGGYGYPF. The CDR3, as DNA: TGCGCCAGCAGCCAAGATGGAGGCTATGGCTACCCCTTC.

The rearrangement joins TRBV7-2 to TRBJ1-2; no firm D call. The germline V gene encodes CDR1 SGHTA and CDR2 FQGNSA. Trimming stripped 5 bases from V and 2 bases from J, with 6 bases between. This CDR3 contains 12 residues. The CDR3 region has the DNA TGTGCCAGCAGCGTCCGGAACTATGGCTACACCTTC. Residues: CASSVRNYGYTF.

The J gene is TRBJ1-2, the V gene TRBV5-6, with 9 nucleotides matching TRBD1. Trimming at V came to 4 bases and at J to 6 bases, leaving 7 bases not matched to a gene. Germline V gives CDR1 SGHDT, CDR2 YYEEEE. The CDR3 extends over 14 amino acids. CDR3 sequence reads: CASSAWDREHGYTF. The CDR3 coding sequence is TGTGCCAGCAGCGCCTGGGACAGGGAGCATGGCTACACCTTC.

The chain joins TRBV7-6 to TRBJ1-3; the match to TRBD1 covers 8 bases. The V gene end was trimmed by 5 bases and the J gene end by 2 bases; junction bases not matched to a gene: 2. Germline CDR1 SGHVS, CDR2 FNYEAQ. This CDR3 comprises 14 residues. CDR3 amino acids: CASSTTGAGNTIYF. CDR3 nucleotides: TGTGCCAGCAGCACGACAGGGGCTGGAAACACCATATATTTT.

The chain has TRBV10-1 and TRBJ1-3; TRBD1 matches 8 bases. Germline assignment: CDR1 WNHNN and CDR2 SYGVQD (reference sequence). The junction had 7 bases not matched to a gene; V was cut back by 8 bases and J by 4 bases. The CDR3 covers 14 residues. The CDR3 loop is CASSTGQGGNTIYF. The DNA for the CDR3 is TGCGCCAGCTCAACCGGACAGGGCGGAAACACCATATATTTT.

This clone showed up just a few times. The V gene is TRBV7-9, the J gene TRBJ2-3; D is uncertain. CDR1 SEHNR and CDR2 FQNEAQ come from the germline V gene (reference sequence). The CDR3 covers 15 residues. Trimming left V 5 bases short and J 3 bases short, with 15 bases between. The CDR3, as DNA: TGTGCCAGCAGCCCCCGGGTAGCTGTGACAGATACGCAGTATTTT. Amino acids: CASSPRVAVTDTQYF.

The chain has TRBV28 and TRBJ1-1, with D uncertain. The V gene lost 7 bases and the J gene lost 3 bases, with 3 bases spanning the gap. The germline V gene has CDR1 MDHEN and CDR2 SYDVKM. The CDR3 loop spans 10 amino acids. CDR3 sequence (DNA): TGTGCCAGCATCGACACTGAAGCTTTCTTT. It encodes CASIDTEAFF.

The rearrangement joins TRBV6-5 to TRBJ1-2; maybe TRBD1 (6 bases). V shed 7 bases and J shed 4 bases, with 16 bases lying between them. CDR3 length: 14 amino acids. The germline gives CDR1 MNHEY, CDR2 SVGAGI. CDR3 nucleotides: TGTGCCAGCACCCACGGGGGGACAAGCTATGGCTACACCTTC. It codes for CASTHGGTSYGYTF.

Points on this clone: The same CDR3 arises from other DNA sequences in this sample as well. The chain links TRBV2 to TRBJ1-6; 8 bases match TRBD1. Germline CDR1 is SNHLY and CDR2 is FYNNEI. V lost 7 bases and J lost 4; bases outside the gene matches: 9. The CDR3 runs 16 residues. The CDR3 region is CASNLDRAIYNSPLHF. The CDR3 DNA reads TGTGCCAGCAATTTGGACAGGGCCATTTATAATTCACCCCTCCACTTT.

A few counts support this clone. The chain is built from TRBV9 and TRBJ2-2, with D hard to call. Trimming removed 0 bases at V and 0 bases at J, with 6 bases between. Germline CDR1 is SGDLS and CDR2 is YYNGEE. The CDR3 runs to 15 residues. The CDR3 coding sequence is TGTGCCAGCAGCGTAGTAGCTTCGAACACCGGGGAGCTGTTTTTT. This translates into CASSVVASNTGELFF.

This clone was detected a few times. V gene TRBV27 combines with J gene TRBJ2-7; the match to TRBD2 covers 12 bases. Germline CDR1 reads MNHEY; CDR2 reads SMNVEV (reference sequence). Trimming took 6 bases from V and 7 from J; bases not matched to a gene: 16. The CDR3 has 17 residues. The CDR3 region has the DNA TGTGCCAGCAGCCGGGCTGGACTAGCGGGGACACGAAGGGAGCAGTACGTC. This encodes CASSRAGLAGTRREQYV.

In its sample, this clone was seen a few times. As DNA, the CDR3 is TGTGCCAGCAGAGGGACATCCAGCAATCAGCCCCAGCATTTT. Its protein product is CASRGTSSNQPQHF. The V and J genes are TRBV6-5 and TRBJ1-5, with D maybe TRBD1 (6 bases). V was cut by 6 bases and J by 1 base, with 10 bases left in between. The CDR3 consists of 14 residues. The germline V gene has CDR1 MNHEY and CDR2 SVGAGI.

This chain links TRBV28 with TRBJ1-2, with 7 bases that match TRBD1. The CDR3 sequence is 14 residues long. J lost 7 bases, V lost 10 bases, and 15 bases had no gene match. Germline loops: CDR1 MDHEN, CDR2 SYDVKM. The CDR3 DNA sequence: TGTGCCACCAGGGGCCCCCGGGACAGTTCTGGCTACACCTTC. Its protein product is CATRGPRDSSGYTF.

This clone was picked up a small number of times. The rearrangement joins TRBV2 to TRBJ2-2, with 10 bases matching TRBD2. Germline values: CDR1 SNHLY, CDR2 FYNNEI. The V gene end was trimmed by 1 base and the J gene end by 8 bases; junction bases not matched to a gene: 4. The CDR3 covers 15 residues. The CDR3: CASSEEGLATGELFF. The CDR3 bases are TGTGCCAGCAGTGAAGAGGGACTAGCGACTGGGGAGCTGTTTTTT.

This clone was detected a few times. This chain connects TRBV21-1 to TRBJ1-1. TRBV21-1 is deemed a pseudogene. This CDR3 is built from 17 residues. CDR3 sequence reads: CASSTHCPGWVGTEAFF. The CDR3 nucleotides read TGTGCCAGCAGCACCCACTGTCCGGGGTGGGTGGGCACTGAAGCTTTCTTT.

This clone was detected a few times. The J gene is TRBJ2-2, the V gene TRBV11-2, with D uncertain. This CDR3 contains 15 residues. Trimming cost V 2 bases and J 6 bases, with 13 bases left between them. From germline, CDR1 is SGHAT and CDR2 FQNNGV. CDR3 bases: TGTGCCAGCAGCTTACGAGAACTAATGGCCGGGGAGCTGTTTTTT. It encodes CASSLRELMAGELFF.

The chain links TRBV28 to TRBJ2-7; 10 bases fit TRBD1. The CDR3 is made up of 15 amino acids. The V and J ends lost 5 bases and 3 bases, in that order; junction bases with no gene match: 7. Per the germline V gene, CDR1 is MDHEN and CDR2 is SYDVKM. The CDR3 DNA reads TGTGCCAGCAGTCCTGTCCGGGACAGGGGCTACGAGCAGTACGTC. It translates to CASSPVRDRGYEQYV.

This clone was counted a few times. CDR3 residues: CASSVEGLPPGYTF. Written as DNA, the CDR3 is TGTGCCAGCAGCGTAGAGGGGCTGCCCCCTGGCTACACCTTC. The chain uses TRBV9 and TRBJ1-2, with D perhaps TRBD1 (5 bases). V was shortened by 0 bases and J by 7 bases, with 13 bases between the two germline ends. Germline assignment: CDR1 SGDLS and CDR2 YYNGEE. This CDR3 comprises 14 residues.

The V gene is TRBV6-1, the J gene TRBJ1-1, with a tentative D call TRBD1 (5 bases). The CDR3 runs to 14 residues. Germline CDR1 reads MNHNS; CDR2 reads SASEGT. V gave up 4 bases and J gave up 7 bases, with 16 bases separating them. In nucleotides, the CDR3 is TGTGCCAGCAGTGCCCGGGGGGGAGAAGTTGAAGCTTTCTTT. Its protein is CASSARGGEVEAFF.

Only a few counts were recorded for this clone. The J gene is TRBJ1-1, the V gene TRBV27; possible D gene TRBD1, 5 bases. The CDR3 runs to 13 residues. The germline V gene has CDR1 MNHEY and CDR2 SMNVEV (reference sequence). V was trimmed by 5 bases and J by 1 base, leaving 8 bases between them. CDR3 sequence reads: CASSVDRNTEAFF. The DNA of the CDR3 is TGTGCCAGCAGTGTCGACAGGAACACTGAAGCTTTCTTT.

This chain joins TRBV11-3 and TRBJ1-2; TRBD1 is a possible D gene (5 bases). The CDR3 consists of 16 residues. Per germline, CDR1 SGHNT and CDR2 YENEEA. Trimming took off 0 bases at V and 3 bases at J, with 14 bases between the two ends. Here the CDR3 DNA reads TGTGCCAGCAGCTTAGAAATACAGGCCATCCACTATGGCTACACCTTC. Translating gives CASSLEIQAIHYGYTF.

This chain joins TRBV9 and TRBJ1-1; no reliable D call. This CDR3 is built from 15 residues. V was cut by 3 bases and J by 0 bases, with 12 bases left in between. Germline assignment: CDR1 SGDLS and CDR2 YYNGEE. Here the CDR3 reads CASSDQQLLNTEAFF. The CDR3 DNA is TGTGCCAGCAGCGACCAACAGCTACTGAACACTGAAGCTTTCTTT.

This clone was detected only a few times. This CDR3 is CASSWTGGAGEAFF. DNA of the CDR3: TGTGCCAGCAGCTGGACAGGGGGCGCGGGAGAAGCTTTCTTT. V and J are TRBV7-3 and TRBJ1-1; TRBD1 matches 11 bases. Germline CDR1 and CDR2: SGHTA and FQGTGA. This CDR3 is 14 amino acids long. V trimming: 4 bases; J trimming: 8 bases; junction bases outside the gene matches: 6.

The rearrangement links TRBV5-1 to TRBJ2-6; unclear D gene. The CDR3 sequence is 16 residues long. The V end was cut by 3 bases, the J end by 0 bases, with 10 bases between. Germline-derived CDR1 and CDR2 are SGHRS and YFSETQ. CDR3 nucleotide sequence: TGCGCCAGCAGCTCAAAGCCTCCCTCTGGGGCCAACGTCCTGACTTTC. Translating it yields CASSSKPPSGANVLTF.

The genes are TRBV11-2 and TRBJ2-7; D is possibly TRBD1 (6 bases). Trimming cost V 6 bases and J 1 base, with 25 bases left between them. This CDR3 spans 18 amino acids. Germline CDR1 reads SGHAT; CDR2 reads FQNNGV. The CDR3 bases are TGTGCCAGCAGTCGTAGGGTCGGGAACTTTAGGGGGTCCTACGAGCAGTACGTC. It translates to CASSRRVGNFRGSYEQYV.